The sequence of this T cell receptor beta chain was determined in a study of T cells expressing NK-cell markers. The CDR3 has 16 amino acids. Germline V gene lookup returns CDR1 LNHNV and CDR2 YYDKDF (reference sequence). Scientists made TCR beta cDNA using 5'RACE template switching with UMIs. From the 5' RACE reads, TCRdb lists one entry per CDR3 protein and no DNA. The table counts 120,000 to 150,000 distinct CDR3 sequences; around 12% lies in the top ten. Study-level results: Dominant NKG2C+ clonotypes in roughly 6 donors made up roughly 1.0-7.0% of CD8+ T cells. Topping the CD3+CD56-NKG2C+ fraction as well were these clonotypes, in a few donors.

A word on this clonotype: Its antigen is unknown.

This TCR derives from a man aged 18 to 29 in good health. Sequencing was done on a sample of blood T cells: a sorted CD56 or NKG2C T cell subset, CD4+ or CD8+ T cells, or bulk PBMC T cells (not recorded which). This rearrangement joins TRBV15 to TRBJ2-1. This CDR3 reads CATGNQERVAYNEQFF.